These 30 T cell receptor beta chains were sequenced from one sample in a study of T cell repertoires in cytomegalovirus infection (dated by TCRdb to between 2018 and 2020). The treatment or condition label corresponds to: in vitro stimulation with specific CMV peptide epitopes to enrich CMV-specific T cells. For these receptors, no antigen is known. Sequenced on an Illumina HiSeq 1500. TCRdb handled the public reads itself, with Q25 trimming in fastp and clone calling in MiXCR, and kept productive beta chains. Every CDR3 protein is listed once, alongside the most common genes and DNA of its rows. Present in this sample are tens of thousands of distinct CDR3 sequences, 20% to 30% of which were seen just once. The ten largest make up around 50% of the sample. The sample was CD8+ T cells from cultured PBMCs, taken from culture after CMV antigen stimulation. These receptors came from a human donor in good health (CMV status not recorded). Some clones in this sample may be carry-over from other donors' samples.

This clonotype was recorded a few times. This chain joins TRBV4-3 and TRBJ2-3; D is unclear. The ends were cut back, 8 bases at V and 2 bases at J, with 14 bases in the middle. Germline V gene sequence: CDR1 LGHNA, CDR2 YSLEER. The CDR3 has 14 amino acids. The CDR3: CASQTTASTDTQYF. DNA of the CDR3: TGCGCCAGCCAGACCACAGCCTCCACAGATACGCAGTATTTT.

V usage is TRBV16 and J usage is TRBJ1-2; no firm D call. Germline CDR1 and CDR2: KGHSY and FQNENV. V gave up 3 bases and J gave up 4 bases, with 15 bases separating them. The CDR3 loop spans 15 amino acids. In nucleotides, the CDR3 is TGTGCCAGCAGCCAGACTACCGGGCACTCCTATGGCTACACCTTC. Its protein is CASSQTTGHSYGYTF.

This clonotype occurred a few times. The chain combines TRBV19 with TRBJ1-5; D is possibly TRBD1 (5 bases). Germline CDR1 LNHDA, CDR2 SQIVND (reference sequence). With 5 bases removed from V and 0 bases from J, the gap between germline ends came to 14 bases. The CDR3 totals 16 residues. DNA for the CDR3: TGTGCCAGTAGTCTACTCAGGGATTTTAGCAATCAGCCCCAGCATTTT. It codes for CASSLLRDFSNQPQHF.

The chain is built from TRBV28 and TRBJ2-5; TRBD2 is a possible D gene (6 bases). Germline V gives CDR1 MDHEN, CDR2 SYDVKM. With 9 bases removed from V and 4 bases from J, the gap between germline ends came to 21 bases. This CDR3 has 15 residues. The CDR3 loop reads CASAPGLFGGETQYF. CDR3 DNA sequence: TGTGCCAGTGCACCCGGACTATTCGGTGGAGAGACCCAGTACTTC.

This clonotype was seen repeatedly, ten times or more. V gene TRBV12-3 or TRBV12-4 combines with J gene TRBJ2-1; TRBD2 aligns across 14 bases. CDR3 length equals 15 residues. The V and J ends lost 6 bases and 4 bases, in that order; junction bases with no gene match: 2. The CDR3 nucleotides read TGTGCCAGCAGGGGGACTAGCGGGAGTTACAATGAGCAGTTCTTC. This encodes CASRGTSGSYNEQFF.

V usage is TRBV4-1 and J usage is TRBJ2-2, with 9 bases matching TRBD1. CDR1 is MGHRA, CDR2 YSYEKL, per germline. Unmatched junction bases numbered 6, after V lost 5 bases and J lost 5 bases. This CDR3 region has 15 residues. The CDR3 DNA reads as TGCGCCAGCAGCTCCGGGACAGGGTGGACCGGGGAGCTGTTTTTT. Amino acid sequence: CASSSGTGWTGELFF.

This chain links TRBV15 with TRBJ1-5; tentatively, D is TRBD1 (6 bases). The germline gives CDR1 LNHNV, CDR2 YYDKDF (reference sequence). CDR3 length: 16 residues. V shed 0 bases and J shed 6 bases, with 15 bases lying between them. The CDR3 protein is CATSRDESGEGQPQHF. The CDR3 region has the DNA TGTGCCACCAGCAGAGATGAGTCAGGGGAAGGTCAGCCCCAGCATTTT. The variable domain in full, completed from reference TRBV15 and TRBJ1-5, reads DAMVIQNPRYQVTQFGKPVTLSCSQTLNHNVMYWYQQKSSQAPKLLFHYYDKDFNNEADTPDNFQSRRPNTSFCFLDIRSPGLGDTAMYLCATSRDESGEGQPQHFGDGTRLSIL.

The chain uses TRBV19 and TRBJ2-1; D is ambiguous. The CDR3 is 15 amino acids. Germline lookup yields CDR1 LNHDA and CDR2 SQIVND (reference sequence). V shed 7 bases and J shed 0 bases, with 13 bases lying between them. The CDR3 DNA follows: TGTGCCAGTACCCAAGACGCGAGCTCCTACAATGAGCAGTTCTTC. Protein: CASTQDASSYNEQFF.

In this sample, this clonotype turned up many times. V is TRBV20-1 and J is TRBJ2-7; 14 bases align to TRBD2. The junction had 10 bases not matched to a gene; V was cut back by 0 bases and J by 6 bases. This CDR3 has 17 residues. Germline V gene sequence: CDR1 DFQATT, CDR2 SNEGSKA (reference sequence). The chain's CDR3 is CSARDRETSGGAIEQYF. Written as DNA, the CDR3 is TGCAGTGCTAGAGATCGGGAGACTAGCGGGGGGGCAATCGAGCAGTACTTC.

The genes are TRBV27 and TRBJ2-1, with no clear D. V was trimmed by 4 bases and J by 3 bases, leaving 7 bases between them. The CDR3 length is 13 residues. Germline values: CDR1 MNHEY, CDR2 SMNVEV (reference sequence). The CDR3 protein is CASSYRNYNEQFF. The DNA for the CDR3 is TGTGCCAGCAGTTACCGTAACTACAATGAGCAGTTCTTC.

V and J are TRBV20-1 and TRBJ2-1; 10 nucleotides align to TRBD2. CDR3 length equals 15 residues. Germline V gene sequence: CDR1 DFQATT, CDR2 SNEGSKA (reference sequence). Germline trimming cut 3 bases from V and 5 bases from J; bases unmatched to any gene: 7. The CDR3 coding sequence is TGCAGTGCTAGCGCTAGCGGGAGCTTTGACAATGAGCAGTTCTTC. Its protein product is CSASASGSFDNEQFF.

This clonotype was recorded once. A much larger clonotype is one base distant, so this may be a read error. The V gene is TRBV5-1, the J gene TRBJ2-7; 9 bases agree with TRBD1. Germline V lookup: CDR1 SGHRS, CDR2 YFSETQ. The CDR3 runs to 14 residues. Trimming took 4 bases from V and 5 from J; bases not matched to a gene: 7. DNA of the CDR3: TGCGCCAGCAGCACTGGGACAGGGATCGACGAGCAGTACTTC. This encodes CASSTGTGIDEQYF.

This chain joins TRBV19 and TRBJ2-1; a possible D gene is TRBD1 (5 bases). The CDR3 totals 13 residues. Trimming left V 2 bases short and J 10 bases short, with 12 bases between. Germline CDR1 is LNHDA and CDR2 is SQIVND (reference sequence). CDR3 bases: TGTGCCAGTAGTATAAAGTGGGGCAGGGAGCAGTTCTTC. It encodes CASSIKWGREQFF. Based on the CDR3 plus reference TRBV19 and TRBJ2-1, the full variable domain is DGGITQSPKYLFRKEGQNVTLSCEQNLNHDAMYWYRQDPGQGLRLIYYSQIVNDFQKGDIAEGYSVSREKKESFPLTVTSAQKNPTAFYLCASSIKWGREQFFGPGTRLTVL.

There are many counts of this clonotype. The chain recombines TRBV7-8 with TRBJ2-2; D gene ambiguous. Germline CDR1 SGHVS, CDR2 FQNEAQ. CDR3 length: 13 residues. V was pared by 8 bases and J by 2 bases, with 9 bases between. DNA for the CDR3: TGTGCCAGCGGGCGGAGTAACACCGGGGAGCTGTTTTTT. This gives the protein CASGRSNTGELFF.

The J gene is TRBJ2-5, the V gene TRBV28; D may correspond to TRBD1 or TRBD2 (6 bases each). The CDR3 is made up of 15 amino acids. Germline-derived CDR1 and CDR2 are MDHEN and SYDVKM. V lost 4 bases, J lost 2 bases, and 14 bases lay in between. The CDR3 nucleotides are TGTGCCAGCAGTTCCGGGGGCTCACCTCAAGAGACCCAGTACTTC. Translation gives CASSSGGSPQETQYF.

The table lists this clonotype with a few counts. This sequence joins TRBV15 and TRBJ2-3; possible D gene TRBD2, 5 bases. V was shortened by 5 bases and J by 0 bases, with 9 bases between the two germline ends. This CDR3 comprises 14 residues. Germline loops: CDR1 LNHNV, CDR2 YYDKDF (reference sequence). In nucleotides, the CDR3 is TGTGCCACCAGCTCGAGAGGGAGCACAGATACGCAGTATTTT. Its protein product is CATSSRGSTDTQYF.

Only a few counts were recorded for this clonotype. The rearrangement joins TRBV5-1 to TRBJ2-7; D possibly corresponds to TRBD2 (6 bases). This CDR3 spans 15 amino acids. Trimming removed 0 bases from V and 4 bases from J, with 14 bases in between. Per the germline V gene, CDR1 is SGHRS and CDR2 is YFSETQ. The CDR3 DNA is TGCGCCAGCAGCTTGGCCGGGGGTATCAATTACGAGCAGTACTTC. Its translation: CASSLAGGINYEQYF.

The rearrangement joins TRBV5-4 to TRBJ2-3; TRBD2 agrees at 8 bases. V lost 2 bases to trimming and J lost 3 bases; unmatched junction nucleotides: 5. Germline V gene data show CDR1 as SGHNT and CDR2 as YYREEE (reference sequence). This CDR3 is built from 15 residues. CDR3 in DNA: TGTGCCAGCAGCTTAGCAGGACTAGCAACAGATACGCAGTATTTT. Its translation is CASSLAGLATDTQYF.

The chain couples TRBV5-6 to TRBJ2-7; TRBD1 aligns across 9 bases. J lost 10 bases, V lost 5 bases, and 13 bases had no gene match. The CDR3 is 14 residues long. Germline CDR1 SGHDT, CDR2 YYEEEE. DNA for the CDR3: TGTGCCAGCAGATCGGGACAGGGACGGGTAGGCCAGTACTTC. This gives the protein CASRSGQGRVGQYF.

This clonotype was detected only a few times. V is TRBV28 and J is TRBJ1-6; 7 nucleotides match TRBD1. This CDR3 is 15 amino acids long. The germline CDR1 and CDR2 sequences are MDHEN and SYDVKM. Trimming removed 5 bases from V and 4 bases from J; junction bases left unmatched: 5. In nucleotides, the CDR3 is TGTGCCAGCAGTACGGGACAGCAATATAATTCACCCCTCCACTTT. Encoded protein: CASSTGQQYNSPLHF.

CDR3 in amino acids: CAISGAAEDTQYF. The CDR3 DNA sequence: TGTGCCATCAGTGGAGCGGCGGAGGATACGCAGTATTTT. The J gene is TRBJ2-3, the V gene TRBV10-3; D may be TRBD2 (5 bases). Germline V gene data show CDR1 as ENHRY and CDR2 as SYGVKD. V lost 4 bases, J lost 6 bases, and 11 bases lay in between. This CDR3 spans 13 amino acids.

This clonotype was seen a few times. The chain links TRBV15 to TRBJ2-7, with TRBD1 as a possible D gene (5 bases). CDR3 length: 14 amino acids. Per germline, CDR1 LNHNV and CDR2 YYDKDF (reference sequence). V was pared by 2 bases and J by 7 bases, with 15 bases between. CDR3 region: CATSRNDRPPEQYF. The CDR3 DNA sequence: TGTGCCACCAGCAGAAACGACAGACCACCGGAGCAGTACTTC.

The V gene is TRBV6-1, the J gene TRBJ2-7; TRBD1 might be the D (5 bases). The germline V gene encodes CDR1 MNHNS and CDR2 SASEGT. V was trimmed by 10 bases and J by 0 bases, leaving 13 bases between them. This CDR3 is built from 13 residues. The CDR3 nucleotides are TGTGCCACGTGGCAGGGCAGCTCCTACGAGCAGTACTTC. Encoded protein: CATWQGSSYEQYF.

This clonotype was counted only a few times. The gene calls are TRBV4-3 and TRBJ2-4; either TRBD1 or TRBD2 may supply D (5 bases each). V was trimmed by 1 base and J by 15 bases, leaving 22 bases between them. Germline assignment: CDR1 LGHNA and CDR2 YSLEER. This CDR3 is built from 15 residues. As DNA, the CDR3 is TGCGCCAGCAGCCAAGGAAGGGCCTCCGGGACCCCAGCGTACTTC. Encoded protein: CASSQGRASGTPAYF.

The rearrangement joins TRBV20-1 to TRBJ2-7; D possibly matches TRBD1 or TRBD2 (5 bases each). CDR3 length: 14 residues. V gave up 6 bases and J gave up 2 bases, with 17 bases separating them. CDR1 and CDR2 (germline): DFQATT, SNEGSKA (reference sequence). The CDR3 DNA reads TGCAGTGCGCTAAACCGGGACCGCACCTACGAGCAGTACTTC. It encodes CSALNRDRTYEQYF.

This chain joins TRBV6-5 and TRBJ2-3, with 7 bases aligning to TRBD2. The ends lost 4 bases at V and 2 bases at J; junction bases unmatched: 6. There are 15 residues in the CDR3. Germline assignment: CDR1 MNHEY and CDR2 SVGAGI. This CDR3 reads CASSWGGGPTDTQYF. The CDR3 nucleotides read TGTGCCAGCAGTTGGGGCGGGGGACCCACAGATACGCAGTATTTT.

This clonotype was seen a few times. The chain links TRBV4-3 to TRBJ2-6; D possibly corresponds to TRBD2 (5 bases). Trimming left V 0 bases short and J 4 bases short, with 16 bases between. This CDR3 is 18 amino acids long. From germline, CDR1 is LGHNA and CDR2 YSLEER. The DNA of the CDR3 is TGCGCCAGCAGCCAAGATCGAGAGGAATTAGCGGGGGCCAACGTCCTGACTTTC. Residues: CASSQDREELAGANVLTF.

This clonotype turned up a few times. This chain links TRBV3-1 with TRBJ2-5; 7 bases agree with TRBD1. Germline V gene sequence: CDR1 LGHDT, CDR2 YNNKEL (reference sequence). This CDR3 has 14 amino acids. Losses at the gene ends were 9 bases for V and 1 base for J; bases not matched to a gene: 8. The CDR3 coding sequence is TGTGCCAGTAGCGACAGGGCCGGCCAAGAGACCCAGTACTTC. It specifies CASSDRAGQETQYF.

This clonotype was found many times. This chain links TRBV6-1 with TRBJ1-5, with D uncertain. The CDR3 consists of 12 residues. Germline V CDR1 and CDR2: MNHNS, SASEGT. The ends were cut back, 11 bases at V and 4 bases at J, with 12 bases in the middle. The CDR3 DNA sequence: TGTGCCGCCCGGACGGCAAATCAGCCCCAGCATTTT. Translated: CAARTANQPQHF.

This clonotype has just a few counts. V is TRBV19 and J is TRBJ1-2; D gene unclear. The ends were cut back, 1 base at V and 4 bases at J, with 10 bases in the middle. Germline values: CDR1 LNHDA, CDR2 SQIVND (reference sequence). This CDR3 comprises 14 residues. The CDR3 DNA reads TGTGCCAGTAGTATAGCCCTGGACGGCTATGGCTACACCTTC. It specifies CASSIALDGYGYTF.